These T cell receptor beta chains were read from a single sample in a study of T cells in localized non-small cell lung cancer. The data were produced by immunoSEQ multiplex PCR, yet TCRdb's version contains in-frame clones alone and is incomplete. The sample gives about 53,000 clones, over 70% of which show up once; about a sixth is in the top ten. Sequencing used peripheral blood mononuclear cells, obtained before any cancer treatment. The source is a man between 35 and 75 years old with stage III lung adenocarcinoma. Both conserved end residues are part of each CDR3. Each record gives: J gene, V gene, D gene, clone size, CDR3 DNA, CDR3 protein. D genes are given only for firm matches. Rows may omit the clone size; those that give it use once, few, many or a size class.

>TRBJ2-3|TRBV6-1|TRBD2|NA
TGTGCCAGCAGAAGGACTAGCATCTCAGATACGCAGTATTTT
CASRRTSISDTQYF
>TRBJ2-3|TRBV19|TRBD2|NA
TGTGCCAGTAGTGATATGACTAGCGGGAGCACAGATACGCAGTATTTT
CASSDMTSGSTDTQYF
>TRBJ2-1|TRBV5-1|TRBD1|NA
TGCGCCAGCAGCGCGGGACAGGGGGCGCGGGAGCAGTTCTTC
CASSAGQGAREQFF
>TRBJ1-3|TRBV5-1|NA|once
TGCGCCAGCAGCTTGGTAGAGGGGCACTCTGGAAACACCATATATTTT
CASSLVEGHSGNTIYF
>TRBJ2-1|TRBV5-1|NA|NA
TGCGCCAGCAGCTTGACGTCGTCGGGAGACAATGAGCAGTTCTTC
CASSLTSSGDNEQFF
>TRBJ2-3|TRBV7-2|NA|NA
TGTGCCAGCAGCTTCACCGGGGGCTATAGCACAGATACGCAGTATTTT
CASSFTGGYSTDTQYF
>TRBJ2-2|TRBV5-1|NA|NA
TGCGCCAGCAGCTTATTCCCAGGGGACACCGGGGAGCTGTTTTTT
CASSLFPGDTGELFF
>TRBJ2-1|TRBV2|TRBD2|NA
TGTGCCAGCACGAAACTAGCGGGAGTATACCGTGAGCAGTTCTTC
CASTKLAGVYREQFF
>TRBJ2-7|TRBV13|TRBD2|NA
TGTGCCAGCAGCCTATTGACTAGCGGCTCCTACGAGCAGTACTTC
CASSLLTSGSYEQYF
>TRBJ1-1|TRBV15|TRBD1|NA
TGTGCCACCAGCCCCCAGGGGGCCACTGAAGCTTTCTTT
CATSPQGATEAFF
>TRBJ1-1|TRBV6-5|NA|NA
TGTGCCAGCTCCCGGGTCGGGCACACTGAAGCTTTCTTT
CASSRVGHTEAFF
>TRBJ1-3|TRBV14|NA|once
TGTGCCAGCAGCCAAGGGGGGCCAGTTGGAAACACCATATATTTT
CASSQGGPVGNTIYF
>TRBJ2-5|TRBV7-2|TRBD2|once
TGTGCCAGCAGCTACGCTAGCGGGAGTTATGAGACCCAGTACTTC
CASSYASGSYETQYF
>TRBJ2-1|TRBV11-3|NA|NA
TGTGCCAGCAGCCCCTCGGATGGCGCCAATGAGCAGTTCTTC
CASSPSDGANEQFF
>TRBJ1-2|TRBV29-1|NA|NA
TGCAGCGTTGAAGAGAACTATGGCTACACCTTC
CSVEENYGYTF
>TRBJ2-7|TRBV5-5|NA|NA
TGTGCCAGCAGCCGAGAGAGCGTCGAGCAGTACTTC
CASSRESVEQYF
>TRBJ2-5|TRBV27|NA|NA
TGTGCCAGCAGGGGAGAAGGGGAGACCCAGTACTTC
CASRGEGETQYF
>TRBJ2-3|TRBV5-1|TRBD2|NA
TGCGCCAGCAGGGCCAGACTAGCCGATACGCAGTATTTT
CASRARLADTQYF
>TRBJ1-6|TRBV7-9|TRBD1|few
TGTGCCAGCAGTTCCGGGACAGGGGGATCACCCCTCCACTTT
CASSSGTGGSPLHF
>TRBJ2-2|TRBV2|TRBD2|NA
TGTGCCAGCAGTGCGACTAGCGGGAGAGGTGGTCGAGCCGGGGAGCTGTTTTTT
CASSATSGRGGRAGELFF
>TRBJ2-3|TRBV10-1|TRBD2|NA
TGCGCCAGCAGTGATCCAGCGGGAGGGACAGATACGCAGTATTTT
CASSDPAGGTDTQYF
>TRBJ1-3|TRBV5-5|NA|NA
TGTGCCAGCAGCTCGACAGTCTCTGGAAACACCATATATTTT
CASSSTVSGNTIYF
>TRBJ2-7|TRBV7-2|NA|NA
TGTGCCAGCAGCCCGGGACTGTACGAGCAGTACTTC
CASSPGLYEQYF
>TRBJ2-5|TRBV28|NA|NA
TGTGCCAGCAGGTCTGGTGGTCAGGGGGGAGAGACCCAGTACTTC
CASRSGGQGGETQYF
>TRBJ2-5|TRBV7-9|TRBD1|NA
TGTGCCAGCAGTCAACAGGGGGAGACCCAGTACTTC
CASSQQGETQYF
>TRBJ2-7|TRBV27|TRBD2|once
TGTGCCAGCAGCCCGGGACTAGCGGCCTACGAGCAGTACTTC
CASSPGLAAYEQYF
>TRBJ2-2|TRBV29-1|TRBD2|NA
TGCAGCGTTGCACGAGCGGGAGGCTCCGGGGAGCTGTTTTTT
CSVARAGGSGELFF
>TRBJ2-3|TRBV11-2|NA|NA
TGTGCCAGCAGCTTGGGTGGATTCACAGATACGCAGTATTTT
CASSLGGFTDTQYF
>TRBJ2-3|TRBV7-9|TRBD2|NA
TGTGCCAGCAGCTTACGTGGGGGGGGCACAGATACGCAGTATTTT
CASSLRGGGTDTQYF
>TRBJ2-7|TRBV30|TRBD1|once
TGTGCCTGGTCTGCCGGGACAGCAACCTACGAGCAGTACTTC
CAWSAGTATYEQYF
>TRBJ1-6|TRBV7-2|NA|NA
TGTGCCAGCAGCTTGCAGAGCTCGTCGGAGGCACCCCTCCACTTT
CASSLQSSSEAPLHF
>TRBJ1-3|TRBV5-4|NA|NA
TGTGCCAGCAGCTTGGCCGGGGTTGGAAACACCATATATTTT
CASSLAGVGNTIYF
>TRBJ1-2|TRBV5-1|TRBD1|NA
TGCGCCAGCAGCGGCGGACAGGGGATATCTAACTATGGCTACACCTTC
CASSGGQGISNYGYTF
>TRBJ2-7|TRBV7-6|NA|NA
TGTGCCAGCAGCTCACGAATGGGGGGGCCAGAAGGAGACGAGCAGTACTTC
CASSSRMGGPEGDEQYF
>TRBJ2-7|TRBV9|TRBD1|once
TGTGCCAGCAGCGCGAAAACAGGGGGCTCCTACGAGCAGTACTTC
CASSAKTGGSYEQYF
>TRBJ2-1|TRBV2|NA|NA
TGTGCCAGCAGTTCTGCCGGCTACAATGGCTACAATGAGCAGTTCTTC
CASSSAGYNGYNEQFF
>TRBJ2-1|TRBV10-1|TRBD2|NA
TGCGCCAGCAGTGAGAATAGCGGGCTTGAGCAGTTCTTC
CASSENSGLEQFF
>TRBJ2-3|TRBV29-1|NA|NA
TGCAGCGTTGATTGGGTCGACCTCGATACGCAGTATTTT
CSVDWVDLDTQYF
>TRBJ1-2|TRBV11-3|TRBD1|once
TGTGCCAGCAGCGGACAGGGGATAAGGGGCTACACCTTC
CASSGQGIRGYTF
>TRBJ1-1|TRBV18|NA|NA
TGTGCCAGCTCACCAGGGACTGAACACACTGAAGCTTTCTTT
CASSPGTEHTEAFF
>TRBJ2-1|TRBV7-2|NA|NA
TGTGCCAGCCGAGCCCCAGGGGGGGCCTACAATGAGCAGTTCTTC
CASRAPGGAYNEQFF
>TRBJ1-2|TRBV10-3|TRBD1|NA
TGTGCCATCAGTGATGGGACAGGGGCAAAAATAAACTATGGCTACACCTTC
CAISDGTGAKINYGYTF
>TRBJ2-3|TRBV7-7|NA|NA
TGTGCCAGCAGCTTAGGGGGGGCGGGCACAGATACGCAGTATTTT
CASSLGGAGTDTQYF
>TRBJ2-7|TRBV4-1|NA|NA
TGCGCCAGCAGCCAAGATCAGGGGTCGGGAGTGGAGTACGAGCAGTACTTC
CASSQDQGSGVEYEQYF
>TRBJ2-2|TRBV2|TRBD2|NA
TGTGCCAGCACCCTGACTAGCGCTTACACCGGGGAGCTGTTTTTT
CASTLTSAYTGELFF